Below are 10 T cell receptor beta chains sequenced from a single sample in a study of T-cell memory formation after mild COVID-19. One entry per CDR3 protein, called by TCRdb with MiXCR from the 5' RACE reads. Here the sample spans hundreds of thousands of distinct CDR3 sequences, 20% being singletons. Material: PBMCs or a T cell subset sorted from them (not recorded which). These receptors all stem from an adult woman who had mild COVID-19 (a few samples of this study predate the infection). Cell type and time point are not known.

V is TRBV29-1 and J is TRBJ1-4, with D possibly being TRBD1 (6 bases). With 6 bases removed from V and 8 bases from J, the gap between germline ends came to 16 bases. The germline CDR1 and CDR2 sequences are SQVTM and ANQGSEA. The CDR3 spans 13 residues. DNA for the CDR3: TGCAGCGTGGATACAGGTCAGGGGGAAAAACTGTTTTTT. Protein product: CSVDTGQGEKLFF. The whole variable domain, filled in from reference TRBV29-1 and TRBJ1-4, reads SAVISQKPSRDICQRGTSLTIQCQVDSQVTMMFWYRQQPGQSLTLIATANQGSEATYESGFVIDKFPISRPNLTFSTLTVSNMSPEDSSIYLCSVDTGQGEKLFFGSGTQLSVL.

V usage is TRBV12-3 or TRBV12-4 and J usage is TRBJ2-7; 7 nucleotides match TRBD1. V shed 3 bases and J 4 bases; nucleotides not matched to a gene: 9. This CDR3 is built from 15 residues. CDR3 nucleotides: TGTGCCAGCAGTTTCCGGGACAGTGGTCTGTACGAGCAGTACTTC. It specifies CASSFRDSGLYEQYF.

This sequence joins TRBV5-6 and TRBJ2-5; D unresolved. Germline V gene data show CDR1 as SGHDT and CDR2 as YYEEEE. Trimming took 4 bases from V and 0 from J, leaving 13 bases between them. The CDR3 contains 15 residues. This CDR3 reads CASSTPLGYQETQYF. The CDR3 DNA is TGTGCCAGCAGCACTCCCTTGGGGTACCAAGAGACCCAGTACTTC. Drawing the rest from reference TRBV5-6 and TRBJ2-5, the complete variable domain is DAGVTQSPTHLIKTRGQQVTLRCSPKSGHDTVSWYQQALGQGPQFIFQYYEEEERQRGNFPDRFSGHQFPNYSSELNVNALLLGDSALYLCASSTPLGYQETQYFGPGTRLLVL.

This sequence joins TRBV21-1 and TRBJ2-3; TRBD2, the table's D call, lacks a check against the DNA. TRBV21-1 represents a pseudogene. The CDR3 is 17 residues long. CDR3 sequence (DNA): TGTGCCAGCAGCAATAATTCTAGCGGGAGGGCCACAGATACGCAGTATTTT. It codes for CASSNNSSGRATDTQYF.

CDR3 nucleotide sequence: TGTGCCAGTAGTCCTAATCCCACAGGGTTGAACACTGAAGCTTTCTTT. This codes for CASSPNPTGLNTEAFF. The V gene is TRBV19, the J gene TRBJ1-1; the D gene is possibly TRBD1 (6 bases). The CDR3 extends over 16 amino acids. Germline CDR1 LNHDA, CDR2 SQIVND (reference sequence). Deletions cut 5 bases from V and 0 bases from J, with 16 bases between.

For the CDR3, the DNA is TGCGCCAGCAGCGCCCGGACAGGGGCAAGCACAGATACGCAGTATTTT. Its translation: CASSARTGASTDTQYF. The rearrangement joins TRBV5-1 to TRBJ2-3; 9 bases map to TRBD1. The V gene end was trimmed by 4 bases and the J gene end by 0 bases; junction bases not matched to a gene: 6. From germline, CDR1 is SGHRS and CDR2 YFSETQ. This CDR3 contains 16 residues.

The V and J genes are TRBV6-2 or TRBV6-3 and TRBJ2-6; 10 bases line up with TRBD2. The trim removed 6 bases at V and 0 bases at J, leaving 5 bases unmatched. The CDR3 spans 17 residues. CDR1 MNHEY and CDR2 SVGEGT come from the germline V gene. The CDR3 region is CASRRSGRGSGANVLTF. The DNA for the CDR3 is TGTGCCAGCAGACGCAGCGGGAGGGGCTCTGGGGCCAACGTCCTGACTTTC.

This clonotype was seen a few times. The rearrangement links TRBV20-1 to TRBJ1-4; D not certain. Trimming removed 5 bases from V and 3 bases from J, with 10 bases in between. The CDR3 covers 13 residues. CDR1 DFQATT and CDR2 SNEGSKA come from the germline V gene (reference sequence). The CDR3 here is CSALTGSNEKLFF. CDR3 DNA: TGCAGTGCTTTAACTGGGTCTAATGAAAAACTGTTTTTT.

This clonotype turned up a few times. The V gene is TRBV5-1, the J gene TRBJ1-6, with D unresolved. With 1 base removed from V and 8 bases from J, the gap between germline ends came to 10 bases. The germline CDR1 and CDR2 sequences are SGHRS and YFSETQ. This CDR3 comprises 14 residues. The CDR3 DNA follows: TGCGCCAGCAGCTTGTCCGGGTCGGATTCACCCCTCCACTTT. Protein sequence: CASSLSGSDSPLHF.

This clonotype was counted between two and nine times. The chain is built from TRBV24-1 and TRBJ2-5; possible D gene TRBD1, 5 bases. With 3 bases removed from V and 2 bases from J, the gap between germline ends came to 12 bases. This CDR3 region has 15 residues. The germline gives CDR1 KGHDR, CDR2 SFDVKD. The CDR3, as DNA: TGTGCCACCAGTGATCCCCTGGGGCAGCAAGAGACCCAGTACTTC. Translation: CATSDPLGQQETQYF.